These T cell receptor beta chains were read from a single sample in a study of cytomegalovirus exposure and HLA in healthy donors. Produced via immunoSEQ multiplex PCR; TCRdb's table is partial and in-frame only. The table has around 200,000 clones, approximately 67% seen once. Source material: PBMCs. All receptors derive from a man aged 35-49 years in good health and CMV-seronegative. CDR3s leave out the opening cysteine and the closing phenylalanine or tryptophan.

j_call v_call cdr3_length cdr3_aa
TRBJ1-4 TRBV20-1 9 SARDREKLF
TRBJ2-7 TRBV7-2 14 ASSFVAGAPAYEQY
TRBJ2-7 TRBV6-1 11 ASSGQGGNEQY
TRBJ1-5 TRBV6-6 14 ASVEGARFGNQPQH
TRBJ1-1 TRBV7-2 13 ASSYRDNNLRNAF
TRBJ2-2 TRBV7-2 11 AIPSLEAGELF
TRBJ2-5 TRBV29-1 10 SGGGTQETQY
TRBJ2-2 TRBV7-2 14 ASSSSGLGRAGELF
TRBJ2-7 TRBV11-2 13 ASSLGALPSNEQY
TRBJ2-2 TRBV2 11 ASSQTNTGELF
TRBJ1-1 TRBV29-1 9 SVTRGAEAF
TRBJ2-1 TRBV9 13 ASSVDFSGSSEQF
TRBJ1-2 TRBV9 13 ASSVEGQPIYGYT
TRBJ1-2 TRBV5-4 15 ASSLEGTGGAVYGYT
TRBJ2-1 TRBV11-3 14 ASSSGTSGRSNEQF
TRBJ1-1 TRBV10-3 10 ATSELNTEAF
TRBJ1-2 TRBV9 12 ASSVETGQGIYT
TRBJ2-5 TRBV25-1 12 ASSERGGQETQY
TRBJ2-1 TRBV30 16 AWRAGTSGRGFYNEQF
TRBJ2-7 TRBV6-6 12 ASSASGTDYEQY
TRBJ2-1 TRBV11-2 12 ASSWAGGPREQF
TRBJ2-1 TRBV2 9 ASPRGFEQF
TRBJ2-4 TRBV7-2 15 ASSLADGASGENIQY
TRBJ2-3 TRBV6-5 13 ASSYSAGGRNTQY
TRBJ1-6 TRBV18 13 ASSQGTAYNSPLH
TRBJ1-5 TRBV10-2 12 ASSLDTANQPQH
TRBJ2-7 TRBV7-9 13 ASSFPGQDSYEQY
TRBJ2-2 TRBV19 17 ASSIFWRLGTANTGELF
TRBJ1-2 TRBV30 13 AWVADHRGEAGYT
TRBJ2-4 TRBV7-9 12 ASSPRGTKNIQY